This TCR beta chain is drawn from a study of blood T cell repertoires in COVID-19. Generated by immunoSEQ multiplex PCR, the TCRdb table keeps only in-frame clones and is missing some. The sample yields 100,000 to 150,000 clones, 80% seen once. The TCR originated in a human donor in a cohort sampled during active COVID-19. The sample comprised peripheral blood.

DNA of the CDR3: TGTGCCAGCAGCTTGCTAGCGGGAGGGATGGGTACAGATACGCAGTATTTT. Translating it yields CASSLLAGGMGTDTQYF. The chain is built from TRBV5-5 and TRBJ2-3; 12 bases are a match to TRBD2. This CDR3 spans 17 amino acids. V lost 1 base to trimming and J lost 3 bases; unmatched junction nucleotides: 6. Germline V gene lookup returns CDR1 SGHKS and CDR2 YYEKEE (reference sequence).